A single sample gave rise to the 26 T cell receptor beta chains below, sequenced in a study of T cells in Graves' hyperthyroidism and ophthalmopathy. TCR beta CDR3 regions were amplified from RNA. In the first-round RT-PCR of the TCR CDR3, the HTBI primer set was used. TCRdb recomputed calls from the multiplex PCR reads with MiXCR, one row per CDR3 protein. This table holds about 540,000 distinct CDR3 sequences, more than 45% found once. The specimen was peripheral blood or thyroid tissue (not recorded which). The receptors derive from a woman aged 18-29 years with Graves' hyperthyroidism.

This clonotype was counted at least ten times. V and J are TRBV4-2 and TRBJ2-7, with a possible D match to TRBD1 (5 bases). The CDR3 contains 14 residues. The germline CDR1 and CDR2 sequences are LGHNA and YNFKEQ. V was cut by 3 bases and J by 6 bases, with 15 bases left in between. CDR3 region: CASSHGSSDSEQYF. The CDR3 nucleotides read TGTGCCAGCAGCCATGGGTCCTCTGACAGCGAGCAGTACTTC.

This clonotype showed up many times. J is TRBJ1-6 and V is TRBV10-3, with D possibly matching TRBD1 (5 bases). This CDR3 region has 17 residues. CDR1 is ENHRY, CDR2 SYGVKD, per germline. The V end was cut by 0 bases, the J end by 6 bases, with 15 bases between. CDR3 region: CAISESIQAPRNSPLHF. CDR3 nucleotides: TGTGCCATCAGTGAGTCCATACAGGCCCCTCGTAATTCACCCCTCCACTTT.

The CDR3 here is CATSDPGTKYNTQYF. The CDR3 DNA reads as TGTGCCACCAGTGATCCCGGGACAAAATACAATACGCAGTATTTT. V and J are TRBV24-1 and TRBJ2-3; tentative D call: TRBD1 (6 bases). The CDR3 has 15 amino acids. Germline lookup yields CDR1 KGHDR and CDR2 SFDVKD. V was pared by 3 bases and J by 7 bases, with 16 bases between.

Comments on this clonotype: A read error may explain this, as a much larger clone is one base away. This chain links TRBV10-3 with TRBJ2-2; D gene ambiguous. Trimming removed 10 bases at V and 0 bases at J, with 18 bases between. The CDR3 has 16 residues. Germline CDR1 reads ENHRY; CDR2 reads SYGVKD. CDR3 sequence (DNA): TGTGCCACCTATAGCCCCAAAGACACGAACACCGGGGAGCTGTTTTTT. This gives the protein CATYSPKDTNTGELFF.

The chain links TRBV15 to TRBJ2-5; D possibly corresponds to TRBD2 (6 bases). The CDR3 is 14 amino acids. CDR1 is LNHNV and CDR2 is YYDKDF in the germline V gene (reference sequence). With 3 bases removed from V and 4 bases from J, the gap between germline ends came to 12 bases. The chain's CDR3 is CATSRTTSRETQYF. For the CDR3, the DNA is TGTGCCACCAGCAGGACAACTAGCAGAGAGACCCAGTACTTC. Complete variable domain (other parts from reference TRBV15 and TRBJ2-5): DAMVIQNPRYQVTQFGKPVTLSCSQTLNHNVMYWYQQKSSQAPKLLFHYYDKDFNNEADTPDNFQSRRPNTSFCFLDIRSPGLGDTAMYLCATSRTTSRETQYFGPGTRLLVL.

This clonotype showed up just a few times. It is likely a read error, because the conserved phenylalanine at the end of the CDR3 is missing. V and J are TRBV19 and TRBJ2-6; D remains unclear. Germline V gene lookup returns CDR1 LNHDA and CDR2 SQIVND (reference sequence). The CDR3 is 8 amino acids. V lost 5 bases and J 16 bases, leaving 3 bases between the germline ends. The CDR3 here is CASSALTS. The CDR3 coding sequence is TGTGCCAGTAGTGCTCTGACTAGC.

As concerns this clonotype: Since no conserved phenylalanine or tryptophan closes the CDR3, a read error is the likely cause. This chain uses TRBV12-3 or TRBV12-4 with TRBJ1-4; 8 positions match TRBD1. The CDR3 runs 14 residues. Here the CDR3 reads CASRQQGESERLFS. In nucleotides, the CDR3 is TGTGCCAGCAGACAACAGGGGGAGTCAGAAAGACTGTTTTCT.

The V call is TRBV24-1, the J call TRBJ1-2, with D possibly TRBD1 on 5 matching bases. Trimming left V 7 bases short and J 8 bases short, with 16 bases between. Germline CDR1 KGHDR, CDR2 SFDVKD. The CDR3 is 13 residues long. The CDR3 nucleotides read TGTGCCACCAGCAACGTGTGGGGCCGGGGCTACACCTTC. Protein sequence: CATSNVWGRGYTF.

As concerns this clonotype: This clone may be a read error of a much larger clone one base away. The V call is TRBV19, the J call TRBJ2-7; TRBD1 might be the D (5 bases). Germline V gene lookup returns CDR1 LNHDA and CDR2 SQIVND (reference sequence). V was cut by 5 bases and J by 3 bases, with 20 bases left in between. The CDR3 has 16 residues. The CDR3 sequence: CASSPGTGVVNYEQYF. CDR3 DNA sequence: TGTGCCAGTAGTCCAGGAACAGGAGTTGTCAACTACGAGCAGTACTTC.

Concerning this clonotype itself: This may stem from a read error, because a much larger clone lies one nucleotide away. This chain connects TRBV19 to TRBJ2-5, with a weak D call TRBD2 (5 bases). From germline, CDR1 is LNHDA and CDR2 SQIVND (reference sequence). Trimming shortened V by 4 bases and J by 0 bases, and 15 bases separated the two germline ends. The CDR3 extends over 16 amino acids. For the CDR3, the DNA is TGTGCCAGTAGTACAGTAGCGAGAGGGTACCAAGAGACCCAGTACTTC. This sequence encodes CASSTVARGYQETQYF.

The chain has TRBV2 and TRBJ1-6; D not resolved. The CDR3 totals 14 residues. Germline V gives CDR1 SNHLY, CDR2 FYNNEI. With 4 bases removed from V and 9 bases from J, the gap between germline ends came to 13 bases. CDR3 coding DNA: TGTGCCAGCAGTGCTACAGTCTTAGGTTCACCCCTCCACTTT. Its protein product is CASSATVLGSPLHF.

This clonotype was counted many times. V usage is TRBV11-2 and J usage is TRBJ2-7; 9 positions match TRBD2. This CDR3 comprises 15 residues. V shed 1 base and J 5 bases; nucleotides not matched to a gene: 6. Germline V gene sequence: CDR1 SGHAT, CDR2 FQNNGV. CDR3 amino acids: CASSLVSGSMNEQYF. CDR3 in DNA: TGTGCCAGCAGCTTAGTTAGCGGGAGTATGAACGAGCAGTACTTC. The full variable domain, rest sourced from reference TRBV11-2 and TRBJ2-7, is EAGVAQSPRYKIIEKRQSVAFWCNPISGHATLYWYQQILGQGPKLLIQFQNNGVVDDSQLPKDRFSAERLKGVDSTLKIQPAKLEDSAVYLCASSLVSGSMNEQYFGPGTRLTVT.

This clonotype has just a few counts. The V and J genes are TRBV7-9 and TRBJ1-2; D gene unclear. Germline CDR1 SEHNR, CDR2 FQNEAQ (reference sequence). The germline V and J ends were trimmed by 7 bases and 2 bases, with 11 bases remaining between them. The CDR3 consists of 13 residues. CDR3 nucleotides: TGTGCCAGCACAGGCCCAATGAACTATGGCTACACCTTC. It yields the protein CASTGPMNYGYTF.

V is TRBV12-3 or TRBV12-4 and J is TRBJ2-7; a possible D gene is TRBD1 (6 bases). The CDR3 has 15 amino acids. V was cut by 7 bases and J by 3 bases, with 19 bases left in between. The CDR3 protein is CASTRLGGVYYEQYF. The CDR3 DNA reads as TGTGCCAGCACCCGACTTGGGGGCGTATACTACGAGCAGTACTTC.

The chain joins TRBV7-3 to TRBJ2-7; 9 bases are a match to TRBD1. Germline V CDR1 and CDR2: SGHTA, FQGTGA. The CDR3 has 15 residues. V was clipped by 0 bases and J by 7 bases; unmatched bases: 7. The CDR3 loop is CASSLTGTGMGEQYF. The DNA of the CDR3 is TGTGCCAGCAGCTTAACCGGGACAGGGATGGGGGAGCAGTACTTC.

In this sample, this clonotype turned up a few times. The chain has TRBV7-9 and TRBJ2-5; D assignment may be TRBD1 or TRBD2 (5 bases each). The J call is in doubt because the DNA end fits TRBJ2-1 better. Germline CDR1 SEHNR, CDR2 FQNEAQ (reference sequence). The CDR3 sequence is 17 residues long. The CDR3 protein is CASSPWGAGRAGNEQFF. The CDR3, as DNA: TGTGCCAGCAGCCCATGGGGTGCGGGCAGGGCGGGCAATGAGCAGTTCTTC.

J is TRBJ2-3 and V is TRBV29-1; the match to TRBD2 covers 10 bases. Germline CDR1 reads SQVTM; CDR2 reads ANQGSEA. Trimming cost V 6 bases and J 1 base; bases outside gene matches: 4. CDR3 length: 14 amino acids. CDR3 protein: CSVGLARRTDTQYF. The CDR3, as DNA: TGCAGCGTGGGACTAGCGAGACGCACAGATACGCAGTATTTT.

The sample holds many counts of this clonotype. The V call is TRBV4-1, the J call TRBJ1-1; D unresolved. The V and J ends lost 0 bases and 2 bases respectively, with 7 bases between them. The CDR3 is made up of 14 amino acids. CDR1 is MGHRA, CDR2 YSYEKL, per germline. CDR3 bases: TGCGCCAGCAGCCAAGATCCGGGTAACACTGAAGCTTTCTTT. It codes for CASSQDPGNTEAFF.

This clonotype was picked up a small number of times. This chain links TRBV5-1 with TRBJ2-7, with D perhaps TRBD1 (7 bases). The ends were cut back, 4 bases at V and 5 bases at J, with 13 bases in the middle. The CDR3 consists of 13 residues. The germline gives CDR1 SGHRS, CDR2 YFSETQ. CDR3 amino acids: CASSVEGQNEQYF. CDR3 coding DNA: TGCGCCAGCAGCGTGGAGGGACAGAACGAGCAGTACTTC.

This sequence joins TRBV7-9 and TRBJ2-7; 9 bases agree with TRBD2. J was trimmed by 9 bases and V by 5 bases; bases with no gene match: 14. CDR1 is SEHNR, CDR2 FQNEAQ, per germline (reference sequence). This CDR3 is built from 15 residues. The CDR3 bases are TGTGCCAGCAGCAGACTAGCGGAGGGAGTAGGTACGCAGTACTTC. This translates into CASSRLAEGVGTQYF.

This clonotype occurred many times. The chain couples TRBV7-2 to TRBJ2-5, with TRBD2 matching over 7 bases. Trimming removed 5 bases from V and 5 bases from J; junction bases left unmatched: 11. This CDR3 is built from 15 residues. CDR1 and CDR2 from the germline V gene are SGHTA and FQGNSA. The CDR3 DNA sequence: TGTGCCAGCAGCAACAGCGGGATCAACGGGGAGACCCAGTACTTC. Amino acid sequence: CASSNSGINGETQYF.

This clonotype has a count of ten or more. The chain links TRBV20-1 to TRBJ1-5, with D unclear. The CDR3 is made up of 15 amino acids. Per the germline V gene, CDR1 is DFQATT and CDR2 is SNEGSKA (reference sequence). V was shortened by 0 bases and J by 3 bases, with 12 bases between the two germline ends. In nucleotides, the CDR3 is TGCAGTGCTAGAGATCTGACACGGGTCAATCAGCCCCAGCATTTT. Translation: CSARDLTRVNQPQHF.

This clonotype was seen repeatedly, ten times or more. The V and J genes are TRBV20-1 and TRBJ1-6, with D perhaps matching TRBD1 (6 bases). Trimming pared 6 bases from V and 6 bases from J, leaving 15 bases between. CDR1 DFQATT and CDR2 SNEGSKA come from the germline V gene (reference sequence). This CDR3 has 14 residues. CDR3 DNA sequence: TGCAGTGCCAAGGACGGGGGGCCTAATTCACCCCTCCACTTT. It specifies CSAKDGGPNSPLHF.

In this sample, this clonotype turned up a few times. CDR3 sequence: CATSRDSGGGEQFF. CDR3 nucleotides: TGTGCCACCAGCAGAGATTCGGGGGGGGGTGAGCAGTTCTTC. The chain employs TRBV15 and TRBJ2-1; 8 nucleotides match TRBD2. Germline CDR1 and CDR2: LNHNV and YYDKDF (reference sequence). V shed 0 bases and J 9 bases; nucleotides not matched to a gene: 4. CDR3 length equals 14 residues.

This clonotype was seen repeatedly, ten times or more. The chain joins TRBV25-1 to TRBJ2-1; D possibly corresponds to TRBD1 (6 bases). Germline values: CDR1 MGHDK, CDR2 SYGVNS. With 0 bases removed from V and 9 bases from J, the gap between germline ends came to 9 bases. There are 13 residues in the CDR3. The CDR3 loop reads CASSEYQGREQFF. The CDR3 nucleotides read TGTGCCAGCAGTGAATACCAGGGGCGTGAGCAGTTCTTC.

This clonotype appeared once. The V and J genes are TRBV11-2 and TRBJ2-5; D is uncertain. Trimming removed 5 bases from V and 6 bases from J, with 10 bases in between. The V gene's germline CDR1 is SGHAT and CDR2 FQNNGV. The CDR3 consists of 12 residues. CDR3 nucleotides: TGTGCCAGCAGCAGGGATCGTCAGACCCAGTACTTC. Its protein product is CASSRDRQTQYF. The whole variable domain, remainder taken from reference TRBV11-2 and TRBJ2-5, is EAGVAQSPRYKIIEKRQSVAFWCNPISGHATLYWYQQILGQGPKLLIQFQNNGVVDDSQLPKDRFSAERLKGVDSTLKIQPAKLEDSAVYLCASSRDRQTQYFGPGTRLLVL.